A single sample is the source of the 17 T cell receptor beta chains below, sequenced in a study of CD4 T cells in relation to SARS-CoV-2 and coronaviruses (dated by TCRdb to about 2021). Antigens for these TCRs are unknown. The library was generated by the immunoSEQ multiplex PCR assay. The clones in this table, taken by TCRdb from immuneACCESS, are in-frame only. Not every clone is retained; where verified, under half of the shortfall comes from an unresolved V gene, and the cause of the rest is unknown. The sample table holds roughly 19,000 clones, of which approximately 84% were seen once. In total, the top ten clones hold roughly a sixth of the sample. CD4+ T cells from unexposed donors were collected before the COVID-19 pandemic (2011-2018). Following 10 days of culture, the EasySep CD4+ T cell isolation kit was used to isolate CD4+ T cells. Material: CD4+ T cells from PBMCs, cultured in vitro. The receptor set was obtained from a human donor in good health.

V is TRBV12-3 or TRBV12-4 and J is TRBJ1-2; D gene ambiguous. V gave up 6 bases and J gave up 8 bases, with 13 bases separating them. The CDR3 consists of 12 residues. The CDR3 reads CASSPDRRGYTF. CDR3 DNA sequence: TGTGCCAGCAGCCCCGACCGGAGGGGCTACACCTTC.

This clone was picked up a small number of times. V is TRBV9 and J is TRBJ1-5, with a tentative D call TRBD1 (5 bases). Trimming took 1 base from V and 6 from J, leaving 11 bases between them. The germline CDR1 and CDR2 sequences are SGDLS and YYNGEE. The CDR3 runs 14 residues. The DNA for the CDR3 is TGTGCCAGCAGCGTAATGCCAGGGATTCAGCCCCAGCATTTT. Amino acids: CASSVMPGIQPQHF.

The chain carries TRBV5-1 and TRBJ2-3; D ambiguous. The CDR3 contains 15 residues. The V end lost 5 bases, the J end lost 3 bases, and 16 bases lay between the germline ends. Germline V gene sequence: CDR1 SGHRS, CDR2 YFSETQ. DNA of the CDR3: TGCGCCAGCAGTTCGGTAGGCTTCGGGACAGATACGCAGTATTTT. It encodes CASSSVGFGTDTQYF. Combining the CDR3 with reference TRBV5-1 and TRBJ2-3 gives the whole variable domain KAGVTQTPRYLIKTRGQQVTLSCSPISGHRSVSWYQQTPGQGLQFLFEYFSETQRNKGNFPGRFSGRQFSNSRSEMNVSTLELGDSALYLCASSSVGFGTDTQYFGPGTRLTVL.

This clone was observed once. The gene calls are TRBV4-1 and TRBJ2-5; 8 bases fit TRBD2. Looked up from germline, CDR1 is MGHRA and CDR2 is YSYEKL. V shed 3 bases, J shed 1 base, and the junction held 1 base outside the gene matches. The CDR3 runs to 14 residues. The CDR3 DNA follows: TGCGCCAGCAGCCACGGGACTAGCCAAGAGACCCAGTACTTC. It yields the protein CASSHGTSQETQYF.

The chain carries TRBV7-9 and TRBJ2-3; D is ambiguous. Germline V gene sequence: CDR1 SEHNR, CDR2 FQNEAQ (reference sequence). V gave up 5 bases and J gave up 0 bases, with 3 bases separating them. The CDR3 contains 12 residues. Here the CDR3 reads CASSPSTDTQYF. For the CDR3, the DNA is TGTGCCAGCAGCCCCAGCACAGATACGCAGTATTTT.

The genes are TRBV6-5 and TRBJ2-7, with D perhaps TRBD1 or TRBD2 (6 bases each). The CDR3 extends over 15 amino acids. Germline assignment: CDR1 MNHEY and CDR2 SVGAGI. Trimming pared 2 bases from V and 3 bases from J, leaving 14 bases between. CDR3 region: CASSYGGGRIYEQYF. In DNA, the CDR3 is TGTGCCAGCAGTTACGGAGGGGGACGGATCTACGAGCAGTACTTC.

This chain connects TRBV27 to TRBJ1-6, with D uncertain. Germline V lookup: CDR1 MNHEY, CDR2 SMNVEV (reference sequence). Trimming removed 6 bases from V and 7 bases from J, with 10 bases in between. The length of the CDR3 is 13 residues. CDR3 DNA: TGTGCCAGCAGCCGGGTAGGGAATTCACCCCTCCACTTT. Its translation is CASSRVGNSPLHF.

This chain connects TRBV2 to TRBJ2-5; 7 nucleotides agree with TRBD2. CDR3 length: 15 amino acids. Germline V lookup: CDR1 SNHLY, CDR2 FYNNEI. Trimming took 1 base from V and 1 from J; bases not matched to a gene: 3. CDR3 DNA: TGTGCCAGCAGTGAAGGGGGAGGGCCCCAAGAGACCCAGTACTTC. Translating it yields CASSEGGGPQETQYF.

The chain joins TRBV6-1 to TRBJ1-2; D may be TRBD1 (6 bases). This CDR3 spans 13 amino acids. V shed 2 bases and J shed 7 bases, with 11 bases lying between them. CDR1 MNHNS and CDR2 SASEGT come from the germline V gene. In DNA, the CDR3 is TGTGCCAGCAGTGAACCGGGACAACGTGGCTACACCTTC. It is translated as CASSEPGQRGYTF.

This chain connects TRBV5-5 to TRBJ1-3; D might be TRBD1 (5 bases). Germline-derived CDR1 and CDR2 are SGHKS and YYEKEE (reference sequence). Trimming cost V 0 bases and J 4 bases, with 11 bases left between them. CDR3 length: 15 residues. The CDR3 loop reads CASSLVSGAGNTIYF. The CDR3 DNA reads as TGTGCCAGCAGCTTGGTTTCTGGGGCCGGAAACACCATATATTTT.

This chain connects TRBV3-1 (or the pseudogene TRBV3-2) to TRBJ1-1; the match to TRBD1 covers 7 bases. The germline V gene has CDR1 LGHDT and CDR2 YNNKEL (reference sequence). This CDR3 is built from 14 residues. The V and J ends lost 7 bases and 5 bases, in that order; junction bases with no gene match: 10. CDR3 nucleotides: TGTGCCAGCACCGAGGTAGGGGGCAGGACTGAAGCTTTCTTT. Residues: CASTEVGGRTEAFF.

This clone was observed a single time. The rearrangement uses TRBV6-5 and TRBJ1-3; possibly TRBD1 for D (5 bases). This CDR3 spans 14 amino acids. V shed 11 bases and J shed 3 bases, with 17 bases lying between them. Germline values: CDR1 MNHEY, CDR2 SVGAGI. CDR3 in DNA: TGTGCCGTCTCCCGTGGGGGAAGTGGAAACACCATATATTTT. It codes for CAVSRGGSGNTIYF.

This chain links TRBV15 with TRBJ2-7; 7 bases agree with TRBD1. V lost 3 bases to trimming and J lost 3 bases; unmatched junction nucleotides: 8. Germline V lookup: CDR1 LNHNV, CDR2 YYDKDF (reference sequence). The CDR3 has 15 residues. This chain's CDR3 is CATSSIGGISYEQYF. As DNA, the CDR3 is TGTGCCACCAGCAGTATAGGGGGCATTAGCTACGAGCAGTACTTC.

The chain recombines TRBV9 with TRBJ2-2; D might be TRBD2 (6 bases). This CDR3 spans 15 amino acids. CDR1 SGDLS and CDR2 YYNGEE come from the germline V gene. Trimming left V 4 bases short and J 7 bases short, with 17 bases between. The CDR3 reads CASSLAGGSIGELFF. The CDR3 coding sequence is TGTGCCAGCAGCCTAGCCGGGGGTAGCATCGGGGAGCTGTTTTTT.

The chain uses TRBV19 and TRBJ2-3; 8 bases align to TRBD2. V dropped 3 bases and J dropped 5; count of bases not matched to a gene: 10. This CDR3 is built from 16 residues. The germline gives CDR1 LNHDA, CDR2 SQIVND (reference sequence). CDR3 bases: TGTGCCAGTAGTATTCTCAGCGGGAGCCGGGGAGATACGCAGTATTTT. It codes for CASSILSGSRGDTQYF.

The chain employs TRBV5-6 and TRBJ1-5; no firm D call. V was shortened by 0 bases and J by 2 bases, with 12 bases between the two germline ends. The CDR3 has 16 residues. The V gene's germline CDR1 is SGHDT and CDR2 YYEEEE. The CDR3 DNA is TGTGCCAGCAGCTTGGTCTCGAATCAGGGCAATCAGCCCCAGCATTTT. Amino acids: CASSLVSNQGNQPQHF.

The chain employs TRBV5-1 and TRBJ1-2; TRBD1 is a possible D gene (5 bases). CDR1 is SGHRS, CDR2 YFSETQ, per germline. This CDR3 is built from 13 residues. Trimming took 4 bases from V and 1 from J, leaving 8 bases between them. CDR3 region: CASSDSNNYGYTF. The CDR3 region has the DNA TGCGCCAGCAGCGACAGCAATAACTATGGCTACACCTTC.